Reported below is one T cell receptor (beta chain). The sample originates from a study of T cell responses to AZD1222 COVID-19 vaccine. V lost 1 base, J lost 2 bases, and 5 bases stayed unmatched. Germline V gives CDR1 SGHVS, CDR2 FQNEAQ. The CDR3 is 15 residues long. Pooled samples include second doses given at about 4 or 12 weeks. TCRdb's table, derived via immunoSEQ multiplex PCR, lists solely in-frame clones and lacks some. The table includes some 120,000 clones, 89% detected once. This clonotype originated in an adult who received the AZD1222 COVID-19 vaccine. This sequence joins TRBV7-8 and TRBJ2-7; TRBD1 matches at 7 bases. Sequences were derived from peripheral blood, sampled 28 days after the second AZD1222 dose. The CDR3 nucleotides are TGTGCCAGCAGCTTAGTCGCAACAGGGGCCTACGAGCAGTACTTC. Protein sequence: CASSLVATGAYEQYF.